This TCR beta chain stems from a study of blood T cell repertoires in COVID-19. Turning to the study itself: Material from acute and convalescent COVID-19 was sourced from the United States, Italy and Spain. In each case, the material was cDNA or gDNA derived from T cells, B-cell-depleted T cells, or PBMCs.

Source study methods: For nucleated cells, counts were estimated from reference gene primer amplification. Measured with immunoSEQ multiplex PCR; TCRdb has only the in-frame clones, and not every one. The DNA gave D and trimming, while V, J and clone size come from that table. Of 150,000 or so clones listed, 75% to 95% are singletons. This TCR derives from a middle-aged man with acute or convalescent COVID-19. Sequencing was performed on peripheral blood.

CDR3 bases: TGTGCCAGCAGCCAAGACTATCTTGGAAACACCATATATTTT. This translates into CASSQDYLGNTIYF. The chain carries TRBV3-1 (or the pseudogene TRBV3-2) and TRBJ1-3; D gene unclear. V lost 0 bases and J 3 bases, leaving 6 bases between the germline ends. The CDR3 is 14 residues long. The germline gives CDR1 LGHDT, CDR2 YNNKEL (reference sequence).